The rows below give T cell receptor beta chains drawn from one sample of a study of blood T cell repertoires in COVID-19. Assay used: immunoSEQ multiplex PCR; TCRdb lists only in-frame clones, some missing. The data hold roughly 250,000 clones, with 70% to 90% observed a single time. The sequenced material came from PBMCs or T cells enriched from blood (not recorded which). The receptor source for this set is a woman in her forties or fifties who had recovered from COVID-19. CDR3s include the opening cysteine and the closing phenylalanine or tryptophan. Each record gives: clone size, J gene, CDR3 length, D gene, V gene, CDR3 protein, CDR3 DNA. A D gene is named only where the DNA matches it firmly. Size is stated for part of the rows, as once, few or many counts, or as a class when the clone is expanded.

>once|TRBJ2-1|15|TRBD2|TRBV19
CASSMGGGPGNEQFF
TGTGCCAGTAGTATGGGGGGAGGGCCCGGTAATGAGCAGTTCTTC
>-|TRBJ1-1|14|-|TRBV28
CASSLFQLNTEAFF
TGTGCCAGCAGTTTATTCCAGTTGAACACTGAAGCTTTCTTT
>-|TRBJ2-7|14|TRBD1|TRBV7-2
CASSQGQGGYEQYF
TGTGCCAGCAGCCAGGGACAGGGGGGATACGAGCAGTACTTC
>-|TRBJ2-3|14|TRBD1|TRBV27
CASSDRGLTDTQYF
TGTGCCAGCAGCGACAGGGGGCTTACAGATACGCAGTATTTT
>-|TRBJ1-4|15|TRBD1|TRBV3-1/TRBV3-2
CASSPRDRTNEKLFF
TGTGCCAGCAGCCCTCGGGACAGGACTAATGAAAAACTGTTTTTT
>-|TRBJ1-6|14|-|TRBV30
CAWSSGQYNSPLHF
TGTGCCTGGAGTTCGGGACAATATAATTCACCCCTCCACTTT
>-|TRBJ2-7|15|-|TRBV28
CASSLLQGGGYEQYF
TGTGCCAGCAGTTTATTGCAGGGAGGGGGCTACGAGCAGTACTTC
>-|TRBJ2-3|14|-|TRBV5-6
CASSSGTSTDTQYF
TGTGCCAGCAGTTCCGGGACTAGCACAGATACGCAGTATTTT
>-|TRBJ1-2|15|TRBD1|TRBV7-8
CASSLGTGKVDGYTF
TGTGCCAGCAGCTTAGGGACAGGGAAGGTGGATGGCTACACCTTC
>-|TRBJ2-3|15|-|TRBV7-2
CASSSHRVLTDTQYF
TGTGCCAGCAGTTCCCACAGGGTCCTCACAGATACGCAGTATTTT
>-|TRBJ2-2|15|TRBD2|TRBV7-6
CASSPSGRGTGELFF
TGTGCCAGCAGCCCAAGCGGGAGGGGCACCGGGGAGCTGTTTTTT
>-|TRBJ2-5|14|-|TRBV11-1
CASSLENSQETQYF
TGTGCCAGCAGCTTAGAGAACAGCCAAGAGACCCAGTACTTC
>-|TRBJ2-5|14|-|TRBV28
CASRFQGLGETQYF
TGTGCCAGCAGATTCCAGGGCCTGGGGGAGACCCAGTACTTC
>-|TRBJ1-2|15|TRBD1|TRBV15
CATSRWDRDNYGYTF
TGTGCCACCAGCCGTTGGGACAGAGATAACTATGGCTACACCTTC
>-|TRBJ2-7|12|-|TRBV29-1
CSVGGLGYEQYF
TGCAGCGTTGGAGGTCTAGGCTACGAGCAGTACTTC
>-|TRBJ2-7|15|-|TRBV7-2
CASSLGGTRSGEQYF
TGTGCCAGCAGCTTAGGGGGGACACGGTCGGGGGAGCAGTACTTC
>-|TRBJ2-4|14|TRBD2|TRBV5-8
CASSEGLAGNIQYF
TGTGCCAGCAGCGAAGGACTAGCGGGAAACATTCAGTACTTC
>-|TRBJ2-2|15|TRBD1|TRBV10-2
CASTGQGWGGGELFF
TGCGCCAGCACAGGACAGGGGTGGGGTGGCGGGGAGCTGTTTTTT
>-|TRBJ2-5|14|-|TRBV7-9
CASSTLREQETQYF
TGTGCCAGCAGCACCCTTAGGGAGCAAGAGACCCAGTACTTC
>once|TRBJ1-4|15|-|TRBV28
CASSSPGSGYEKLFF
TGTGCCAGCAGTTCCCCCGGGTCCGGATATGAAAAACTGTTTTTT
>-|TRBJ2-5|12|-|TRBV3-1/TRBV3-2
CASSPRPGTQYF
TGTGCCAGCAGCCCTCGTCCCGGGACCCAGTACTTC
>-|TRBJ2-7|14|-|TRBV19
CASSISRFSYEQYF
TGTGCCAGTAGTATTTCCCGGTTTTCCTACGAGCAGTACTTC
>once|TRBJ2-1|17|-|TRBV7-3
CASSSMATAPPYNEQFF
TGTGCCAGCAGCTCCATGGCGACAGCCCCTCCGTACAATGAGCAGTTCTTC